This T cell receptor beta chain was identified during a study of shared clonotypes between healthy human individuals. The V end lost 4 bases, the J end lost 7 bases, and 11 bases lay between the germline ends. Looked up from germline, CDR1 is SGHAT and CDR2 is FQNNGV. The CDR3 is 12 residues long. Positive CCR7 selection of CD45RO-negative cells yielded the naive CD8 cells, and terminally differentiated effector memory CD45RA+ cells were excluded. Measured with immunoSEQ multiplex PCR; TCRdb has only the in-frame clones, and not every one. The data contain some 2,000,000 clones, about 95% of them singletons.

Input material: naive CD8+ T cells sorted from blood. The clonotype originates from a man aged 18 to 30 in good health. The J gene is TRBJ2-7, the V gene TRBV11-2; D call uncertain. CDR3 coding DNA: TGTGCCAGCAGCTCCGGTGTCCAGGAGCAGTACTTC. This codes for CASSSGVQEQYF.